The 26 T cell receptor beta chains below come from one sample, sequenced in a study of spatial heterogeneity in lung cancer. From the 5' RACE reads, TCRdb called clonotypes with MiXCR, one entry per CDR3 protein. The profile shows some 11,000 distinct CDR3 sequences, around 3.5% of them singletons. Time point here: sample taken at primary tumor resection. Whole RNA came from tumor, nontumor lung or frozen PBMC and was sequenced without being sorted. The starting material was PBMCs, obtained at surgery. Receptors were obtained from a female donor with early-stage non-small cell lung cancer.

For this clonotype: The library was built for alpha chains, so this beta chain is an off-target read and its size means little. The chain employs TRBV7-9 and TRBJ1-1; D might be TRBD1 (6 bases). The CDR3 covers 14 residues. Trimming stripped 2 bases from V and 3 bases from J, with 10 bases between. CDR1 and CDR2 from the germline V gene are SEHNR and FQNEAQ (reference sequence). The CDR3 DNA sequence: TGTGCCAGCAGCTTAACAGGGCGCTACACTGAAGCTTTCTTT. Its translation is CASSLTGRYTEAFF. The full variable domain, with the rest looked up from reference TRBV7-9 and TRBJ1-1, is DTGVSQNPRHKITKRGQNVTFRCDPISEHNRLYWYRQTLGQGPEFLTYFQNEAQLEKSRLLSDRFSAERPKGSFSTLEIQRTEQGDSAMYLCASSLTGRYTEAFFGQGTRLTVV.

This clonotype was recorded at least ten times. At one boundary the junction diverges from the germline segment, which might be a read error. Since it is a stray read in a library aimed at alpha chains, this beta chain has a size that is not meaningful. V gene TRBV5-1 combines with J gene TRBJ2-1; 13 bases map to TRBD2. This CDR3 region has 17 residues. Germline CDR1 is SGHRS and CDR2 is YFSETQ. DNA for the CDR3: TGCGCCAGCAGCCTAGACGGAACGGGACTAGCGGGGATGAGCATGGTCTTC. This gives the protein CASSLDGTGLAGMSMVF.

This clonotype showed up many times. With the library built for alpha chains, this beta chain is off target and its frequency is not meaningful. V usage is TRBV5-6 and J usage is TRBJ1-1; D remains unclear. The ends were cut back, 0 bases at V and 2 bases at J, with 8 bases in the middle. Germline-derived CDR1 and CDR2 are SGHDT and YYEEEE. CDR3 length: 14 amino acids. The CDR3 coding sequence is TGTGCCAGCAGCTTGGGACAAAGAAACACTGAAGCTTTCTTT. Its protein product is CASSLGQRNTEAFF.

To note about this clonotype: This sequence may be a read error, since a much larger clone differs from it by one base. This beta chain is an unintended read in a library built for alpha chains; its size means little. V usage is TRBV28 and J usage is TRBJ2-7, with D possibly matching TRBD2 (5 bases). CDR3 size: 12 residues. CDR1 is MDHEN and CDR2 is SYDVKM in the germline V gene. The CDR3 loop is CVSKSGTYEQYF. As DNA, the CDR3 is TGTGTCAGCAAATCGGGGACCTACGAGCAGTACTTC.

This clonotype has a count of ten or more. This beta chain represents an off-target read in a library built for alpha chains; its size is of limited meaning. The V and J genes are TRBV4-3 and TRBJ2-1; 13 bases fit TRBD2. V was pared by 4 bases and J by 2 bases, with 5 bases of the junction left unmatched. Per germline, CDR1 LGHNA and CDR2 YSLEER. The CDR3 runs 17 residues. The DNA for the CDR3 is TGCGCCAGCAGCCGGACTAGCGGGAGTGCAGCCTACAATGAGCAGTTCTTC. It codes for CASSRTSGSAAYNEQFF.

This clonotype was counted many times. The library was designed around alpha chains, so this beta chain is a stray read whose abundance carries little weight. The gene calls are TRBV20-1 and TRBJ2-1; unclear D gene. V was shortened by 3 bases and J by 2 bases, with 14 bases between the two germline ends. This CDR3 is built from 15 residues. Germline assignment: CDR1 DFQATT and CDR2 SNEGSKA (reference sequence). DNA of the CDR3: TGCAGTGCTAGTAAGGCAGATCTCCCCTACAATGAGCAGTTCTTC. Its translation: CSASKADLPYNEQFF.

This clonotype was recorded many times. This beta chain is off target for a library built for alpha chains, so its abundance means little. The chain couples TRBV7-2 to TRBJ2-1, with D maybe TRBD2 (7 bases). The germline gives CDR1 SGHTA, CDR2 FQGNSA. The CDR3 is 15 residues long. Deletions cut 3 bases from V and 15 bases from J, with 24 bases between. CDR3 nucleotides: TGTGCCAGCAGCTTGGAGAGGGGGGGGCTTCTCCGGCGGTTCTTC. Translating gives CASSLERGGLLRRFF. The full variable domain, with the rest looked up from reference TRBV7-2 and TRBJ2-1, is GAGVSQSPSNKVTEKGKDVELRCDPISGHTALYWYRQSLGQGLEFLIYFQGNSAPDKSGLPSDRFSAERTGGSVSTLTIQRTQQEDSAVYLCASSLERGGLLRRFFGPGTRLTVL.

In its sample, this clonotype was seen a few times. A library prepared for alpha chains yielded this beta chain as an off-target read; its size is of little meaning. V gene TRBV7-6 combines with J gene TRBJ1-1; maybe TRBD1 (6 bases). Per germline, CDR1 SGHVS and CDR2 FNYEAQ. Trimming left V 4 bases short and J 1 base short, with 13 bases between. The CDR3 runs to 15 residues. The CDR3: CASSSQPGQNTEAFF. The DNA of the CDR3 is TGTGCCAGCAGCTCCCAACCGGGACAGAACACTGAAGCTTTCTTT.

This clonotype was recorded a few times. The library was designed around alpha chains, so this beta chain is a stray read whose abundance carries little weight. This chain uses TRBV6-2 or TRBV6-3 with TRBJ2-3, with 10 nucleotides matching TRBD1. CDR1 and CDR2 (germline): MNHEY, SVGEGT. This CDR3 is built from 18 residues. Unmatched junction bases numbered 8, after V lost 2 bases and J lost 0 bases. The CDR3 is CASSYPDRGLRSTDTQYF. The CDR3 DNA reads TGTGCCAGCAGTTACCCTGACAGGGGGCTACGGAGCACAGATACGCAGTATTTT.

This clonotype was seen many times. As an off-target read in a library built for alpha chains, this beta chain has a frequency of little significance. This rearrangement joins TRBV27 to TRBJ2-7, with 7 bases lining up with TRBD1. CDR1 MNHEY and CDR2 SMNVEV come from the germline V gene (reference sequence). The CDR3 covers 12 residues. Trimming cost V 8 bases and J 3 bases; bases outside gene matches: 4. The CDR3 is CASRDRFYEQYF. CDR3 DNA: TGTGCCAGCCGGGACAGATTCTACGAGCAGTACTTC.

This clonotype came up many times. A library prepared for alpha chains yielded this beta chain as an off-target read; its size is of little meaning. The rearrangement joins TRBV29-1 to TRBJ2-5; D uncertain. Germline CDR1 SQVTM, CDR2 ANQGSEA. The CDR3 extends over 10 amino acids. V shed 4 bases and J shed 9 bases, with 9 bases lying between them. Written as DNA, the CDR3 is TGCAGCGTTGGAGTTGAATCCCAGTACTTC. Translated, it gives CSVGVESQYF.

This clonotype occurred many times. Since the library was made to target alpha chains, this beta chain is a stray read and its abundance is not meaningful. This chain links TRBV28 with TRBJ1-1; no reliable D call. CDR3 length: 14 residues. The germline V and J ends were trimmed by 1 base and 5 bases, with 11 bases remaining between them. Germline CDR1 is MDHEN and CDR2 is SYDVKM. CDR3 in amino acids: CASSLLGSGTEAFF. The CDR3 DNA sequence: TGTGCCAGCAGTTTATTGGGAAGCGGGACTGAAGCTTTCTTT.

The sample holds many counts of this clonotype. For a library built for alpha chains, this beta chain is a stray read; little rests on its size. The chain couples TRBV27 to TRBJ2-7, with TRBD2 as a possible D gene (5 bases). The V and J ends lost 5 bases and 3 bases respectively, with 11 bases between them. The CDR3 sequence is 13 residues long. CDR1 MNHEY and CDR2 SMNVEV come from the germline V gene (reference sequence). In DNA, the CDR3 is TGTGCCAGCAGTCACTTCCGGGGCTACGAGCAGTACTTC. Protein sequence: CASSHFRGYEQYF.

At least ten counts were recorded for this clonotype. In a library made to pick up alpha chains, this beta chain is a stray read with a size that means little. The rearrangement joins TRBV12-3 or TRBV12-4 to TRBJ2-1, with a possible D match to TRBD1 (6 bases). The CDR3 sequence is 14 residues long. V dropped 1 base and J dropped 6 bases, with 10 bases sitting between them. The CDR3 DNA reads as TGTGCCAGCAGTTTAGGGGGGCAGGCCAATGAGCAGTTCTTC. Its translation: CASSLGGQANEQFF.

This clonotype was seen repeatedly, ten times or more. This beta chain is off target for a library built for alpha chains, so its abundance means little. The J gene is TRBJ1-2, the V gene TRBV3-1; possibly TRBD1 for D (5 bases). The CDR3 is 17 amino acids. V lost 0 bases and J lost 4, with 18 bases in between. Germline values: CDR1 LGHDT, CDR2 YNNKEL (reference sequence). CDR3: CASSQDLKWGISYGYTF. In DNA, the CDR3 is TGTGCCAGCAGCCAAGATTTAAAGTGGGGGATCAGCTATGGCTACACCTTC. Together with reference TRBV3-1 and TRBJ1-2, the CDR3 gives the full variable domain: DTAVSQTPKYLVTQMGNDKSIKCEQNLGHDTMYWYKQDSKKFLKIMFSYNNKELIINETVPNRFSPKSPDKAHLNLHINSLELGDSAVYFCASSQDLKWGISYGYTFGSGTRLTVV.

This clonotype has ten or more counts. The library was built for alpha chains, so this beta chain is an off-target read and its size means little. The chain is built from TRBV18 and TRBJ2-7, with D perhaps TRBD1 (5 bases). Germline V lookup: CDR1 KGHSH, CDR2 LQKENI. V was trimmed by 3 bases and J by 2 bases, leaving 8 bases between them. The CDR3 sequence is 13 residues long. CDR3 nucleotides: TGTGCCAGCTCACCGGACACAACCTACGAGCAGTACTTC. Protein: CASSPDTTYEQYF.

This clonotype was picked up many times. This beta chain came through as a stray read in a library set up for alpha chains, and its size says little. This sequence joins TRBV10-3 and TRBJ2-3, with D hard to call. Germline lookup yields CDR1 ENHRY and CDR2 SYGVKD. This CDR3 region has 12 residues. The V end was cut by 11 bases, the J end by 3 bases, with 12 bases between. The CDR3 sequence: CAASPRTDTQYF. CDR3 nucleotides: TGTGCCGCTAGTCCCCGGACAGATACGCAGTATTTT.

This clonotype was counted many times. This beta chain is an unintended read in a library built for alpha chains; its size means little. The CDR3: CASSSVTGRLQPQHF. In DNA form, the CDR3 reads TGTGCCAGCAGTTCTGTTACAGGGCGGTTACAGCCCCAGCATTTT. The chain couples TRBV27 to TRBJ1-5; tentative D call: TRBD1 (6 bases). The V and J ends lost 4 bases and 7 bases respectively, with 17 bases between them. The germline CDR1 and CDR2 sequences are MNHEY and SMNVEV (reference sequence). CDR3 length: 15 amino acids.

This clonotype was seen many times. The library was prepared for alpha chains; this beta chain is a stray read, so its frequency means little. The chain couples TRBV4-2 to TRBJ2-1; D might be TRBD2 (5 bases). The CDR3 has 16 residues. Germline assignment: CDR1 LGHNA and CDR2 YNFKEQ. Deletions cut 0 bases from V and 8 bases from J, with 17 bases between. CDR3 sequence (DNA): TGTGCCAGCAGCCAAGAGGTGTCTAGCCCTGGGGATGAGCAGTTCTTC. It codes for CASSQEVSSPGDEQFF.

This clonotype was seen ten or more times. This beta chain is off target for a library built for alpha chains, so its abundance means little. The chain recombines TRBV2 with TRBJ2-3, with TRBD1 identical over 9 bases. CDR3 size: 15 residues. Per the germline V gene, CDR1 is SNHLY and CDR2 is FYNNEI. V lost 3 bases to trimming and J lost 3 bases; unmatched junction nucleotides: 4. The CDR3, as DNA: TGTGCCAGCAGTGAGGACAGGGGTACTACAGATACGCAGTATTTT. The encoded protein is CASSEDRGTTDTQYF.

In its sample, this clonotype was seen a few times. For a library built for alpha chains, this beta chain is a stray read; little rests on its size. The gene calls are TRBV6-5 and TRBJ1-2; 8 nucleotides align to TRBD1. Per the germline V gene, CDR1 is MNHEY and CDR2 is SVGAGI. The J segment lost 8 bases and the V segment lost 5 bases, leaving 4 bases of the junction unmatched. The CDR3 runs 12 residues. The chain's CDR3 is CASSTRGLGYTF. The CDR3 DNA reads TGTGCCAGCAGTACCAGGGGGCTCGGCTACACCTTC.

As to this clonotype: Since it is a stray read in a library aimed at alpha chains, this beta chain has a size that is not meaningful. The chain joins TRBV23-1 to TRBJ2-1; D not certain. TRBV23-1 is recorded as an ORF, its role being uncertain. The ends were cut back, 4 bases at V and 7 bases at J, with 5 bases in the middle. This CDR3 spans 11 amino acids. The CDR3 DNA sequence: TGCGCCAGCAGTCGGGAAAATGAGCAGTTCTTC. Encoded protein: CASSRENEQFF.

This clonotype was counted many times. Found in a library prepared for alpha chains, this beta chain is an off-target read, and its abundance has little meaning. V gene TRBV15 combines with J gene TRBJ2-7; D gene unclear. V shed 5 bases and J shed 6 bases, with 11 bases lying between them. Germline V lookup: CDR1 LNHNV, CDR2 YYDKDF (reference sequence). The CDR3 extends over 12 amino acids. CDR3 coding DNA: TGTGCCACCAGCTCTGGGTCATTCGAGCAGTACTTC. This gives the protein CATSSGSFEQYF.

With regard to this clonotype: This beta chain came through as a stray read in a library set up for alpha chains, and its size says little. The genes are TRBV12-3 or TRBV12-4 and TRBJ2-1; 9 nucleotides match TRBD2. The CDR3 is 16 residues long. Trimming cost V 8 bases and J 4 bases; bases outside gene matches: 12. The CDR3 DNA reads TGTGCCAGCCTCCTTAGCGGGGGAGGGAGATACAATGAGCAGTTCTTC. Encoded protein: CASLLSGGGRYNEQFF.

With respect to this clonotype: As an off-target read in a library built for alpha chains, this beta chain has a frequency of little significance. The genes are TRBV28 and TRBJ2-3; the D is unclear. Trimming left V 8 bases short and J 2 bases short, with 11 bases between. Germline CDR1 reads MDHEN; CDR2 reads SYDVKM. CDR3 size: 13 residues. In DNA form, the CDR3 reads TGTGCCAGCGGTGGCAGCTTCACAGATACGCAGTATTTT. Translation gives CASGGSFTDTQYF.

At least ten counts were recorded for this clonotype. This beta chain is off target for a library built for alpha chains, so its abundance means little. This chain joins TRBV20-1 and TRBJ1-6; maybe TRBD1 (5 bases). CDR3 length: 15 amino acids. The germline gives CDR1 DFQATT, CDR2 SNEGSKA (reference sequence). Trimming stripped 5 bases from V and 10 bases from J, with 21 bases between. The CDR3 nucleotides read TGCAGTGCTCCCACCGGGAGGGGAGCTTACTCACCCCTCCACTTT. It codes for CSAPTGRGAYSPLHF.